This TCR beta chain was recorded in a study of blood T cell repertoires in COVID-19. Background on the study: Both acute and convalescent COVID-19 samples were obtained from the United States, Italy and Spain. Sample material is recorded as cDNA or gDNA derived from T cells, B-cell-depleted T cells, or PBMCs.

Original processing notes: Reference gene primer amplification yielded estimated nucleated cell counts. Produced via immunoSEQ multiplex PCR; TCRdb's table is partial and in-frame only. The V and J calls and clone size are taken from that table; D and trimming were inferred from the DNA. Seen here are around 470,000 clones, roughly 89% observed once, and the top ten hold approximately 0.9%. The CDR3 sequence is 17 residues long. Trimming at V came to 1 base and at J to 9 bases, leaving 15 bases not matched to a gene. The V gene's germline CDR1 is LGHNA and CDR2 YNFKEQ. In Seattle, patients joined the study during active infection and were tracked longitudinally.

This TCR was sampled from a man between 18 and 35 years old with COVID-19, enrolled during active disease. The specimen sequenced was peripheral blood. The chain has TRBV4-2 and TRBJ2-3; 8 bases map to TRBD2. CDR3 protein: CASSQAPPGRGVGTQYF. DNA for the CDR3: TGTGCCAGCAGCCAAGCCCCCCCCGGGCGGGGGGTAGGGACGCAGTATTTT.